This TCR beta chain was sequenced for a study of regulatory T cells in long-lasting Graves disease. Trimming pared 3 bases from V and 7 bases from J, leaving 7 bases between. The CDR3 has 12 residues. This clonotype was detected ten times or more. Through Arm-PCR of CDR3 regions and iRepertoire HTBI primers, TCR beta libraries were built. TCRdb fed the multiplex PCR reads into MiXCR, producing one record per CDR3 protein. The sample lists approximately 390,000 distinct CDR3 sequences, about 16% occurring once. The time point here: newly diagnosed GD, antithyroid drugs for less than 3 months. Following extraction of RNA from PBMCs, that RNA was used to make the TCR library. The data were also submitted as part of a second study, on T cells in Graves' hyperthyroidism and ophthalmopathy. This second study notes: The HTBI set primed first-round TCR CDR3 RT-PCR.

This receptor was taken from a young woman with Graves disease. J is TRBJ2-1 and V is TRBV12-3 or TRBV12-4; maybe TRBD2 (6 bases). Sequencing was performed on peripheral blood mononuclear cells (PBMCs), taken at new diagnosis, from a patient treated with antithyroid drugs. DNA for the CDR3: TGTGCCAGCAGTTTCCGGGGGAATGAGCAGTTCTTC. Translating it yields CASSFRGNEQFF.